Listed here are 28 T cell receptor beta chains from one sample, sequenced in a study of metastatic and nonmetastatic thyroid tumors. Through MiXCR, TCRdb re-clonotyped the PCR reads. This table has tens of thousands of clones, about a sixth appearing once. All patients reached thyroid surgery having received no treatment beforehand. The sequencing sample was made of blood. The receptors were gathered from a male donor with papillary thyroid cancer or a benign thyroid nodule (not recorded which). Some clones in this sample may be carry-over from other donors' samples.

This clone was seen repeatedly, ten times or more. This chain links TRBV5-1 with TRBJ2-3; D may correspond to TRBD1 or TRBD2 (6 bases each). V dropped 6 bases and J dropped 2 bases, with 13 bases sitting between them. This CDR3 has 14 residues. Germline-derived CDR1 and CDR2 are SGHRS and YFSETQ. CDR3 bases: TGCGCCAGCAAAGGGGGGCAGAACACAGATACGCAGTATTTT. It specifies CASKGGQNTDTQYF.

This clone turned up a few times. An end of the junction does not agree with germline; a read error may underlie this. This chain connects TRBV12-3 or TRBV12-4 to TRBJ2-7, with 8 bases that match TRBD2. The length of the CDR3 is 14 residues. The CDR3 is CASGHSGISYEQYF. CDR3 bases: TGTGCCAGCGGTCATAGCGGGATCTCCTACGAGCAGTATTTC.

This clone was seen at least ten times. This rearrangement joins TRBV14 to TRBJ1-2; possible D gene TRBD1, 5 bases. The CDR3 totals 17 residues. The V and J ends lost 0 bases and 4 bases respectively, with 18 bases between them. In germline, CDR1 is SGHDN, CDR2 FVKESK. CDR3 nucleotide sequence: TGTGCCAGCAGCCAAGATCTCTGGGGCCCGGGGACCTATGGCTACACCTTC. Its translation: CASSQDLWGPGTYGYTF.

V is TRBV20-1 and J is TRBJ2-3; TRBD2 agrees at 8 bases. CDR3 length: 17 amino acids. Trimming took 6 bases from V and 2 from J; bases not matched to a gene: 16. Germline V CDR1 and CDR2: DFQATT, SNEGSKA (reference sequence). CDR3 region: CSADGSIERGPTDTQYF. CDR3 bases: TGCAGTGCAGACGGTTCGATCGAGCGGGGGCCCACAGATACGCAGTATTTT.

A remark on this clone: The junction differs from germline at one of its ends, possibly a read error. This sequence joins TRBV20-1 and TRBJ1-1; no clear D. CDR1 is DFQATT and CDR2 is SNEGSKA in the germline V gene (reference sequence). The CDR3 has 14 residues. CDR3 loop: CSSSVPGVNTEAFF. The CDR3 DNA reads TGCAGTTCTAGTGTTCCGGGAGTTAACACTGAAGCTTTCTTT.

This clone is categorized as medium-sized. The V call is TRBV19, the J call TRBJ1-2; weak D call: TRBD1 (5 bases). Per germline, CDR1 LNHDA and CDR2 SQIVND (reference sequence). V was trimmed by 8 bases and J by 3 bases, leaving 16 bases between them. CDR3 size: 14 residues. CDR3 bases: TGTGCCAGTGAACACAGGACAAAGGACTATGGCTACACCTTC. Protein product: CASEHRTKDYGYTF.

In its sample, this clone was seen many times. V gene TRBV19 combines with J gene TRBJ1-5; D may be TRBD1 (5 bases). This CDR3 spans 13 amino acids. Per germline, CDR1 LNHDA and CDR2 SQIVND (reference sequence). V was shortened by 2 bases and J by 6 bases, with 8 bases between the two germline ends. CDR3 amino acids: CASSIWGGQPQHF. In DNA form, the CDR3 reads TGTGCCAGTAGTATATGGGGGGGTCAGCCCCAGCATTTT.

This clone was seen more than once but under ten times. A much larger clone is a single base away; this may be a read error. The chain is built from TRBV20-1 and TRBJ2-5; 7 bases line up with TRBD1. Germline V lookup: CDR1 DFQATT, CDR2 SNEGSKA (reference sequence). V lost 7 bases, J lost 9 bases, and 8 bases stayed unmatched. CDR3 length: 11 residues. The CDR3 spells CSVAGGAPQYF. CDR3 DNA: TGCAGTGTTGCAGGGGGAGCGCCCCAGTACTTC.

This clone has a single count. Here the CDR3 reads CSATRGFSNSPLHF. As DNA, the CDR3 is TGCAGTGCTACCCGGGGCTTTAGTAATTCACCCCTCCACTTT. The rearrangement links TRBV20-1 to TRBJ1-6; D perhaps matches TRBD1 (5 bases). Trimming shortened V by 4 bases and J by 6 bases, and 13 bases separated the two germline ends. The CDR3 runs to 14 residues. From germline, CDR1 is DFQATT and CDR2 SNEGSKA (reference sequence).

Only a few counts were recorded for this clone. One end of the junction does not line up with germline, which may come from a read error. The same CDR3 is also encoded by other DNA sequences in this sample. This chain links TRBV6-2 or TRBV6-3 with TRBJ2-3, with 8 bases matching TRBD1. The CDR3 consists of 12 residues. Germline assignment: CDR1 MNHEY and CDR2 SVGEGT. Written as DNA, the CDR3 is TGTGCCAGCGGGACAGGTCCCGATACTCAGTATTTT. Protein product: CASGTGPDTQYF.

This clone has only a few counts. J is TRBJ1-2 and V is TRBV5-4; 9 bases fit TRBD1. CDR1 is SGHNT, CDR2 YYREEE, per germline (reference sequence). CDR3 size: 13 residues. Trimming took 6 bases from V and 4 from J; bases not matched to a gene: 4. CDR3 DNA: TGTGCCAGCACCCGGGACAGGGCCTATGGCTACACCTTC. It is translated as CASTRDRAYGYTF. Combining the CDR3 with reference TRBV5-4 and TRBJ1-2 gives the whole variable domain ETGVTQSPTHLIKTRGQQVTLRCSSQSGHNTVSWYQQALGQGPQFIFQYYREEENGRGNFPPRFSGLQFPNYSSELNVNALELDDSALYLCASTRDRAYGYTFGSGTRLTVV.

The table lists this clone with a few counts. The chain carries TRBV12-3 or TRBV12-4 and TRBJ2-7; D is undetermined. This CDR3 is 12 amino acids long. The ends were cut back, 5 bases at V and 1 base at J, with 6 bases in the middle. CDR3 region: CASSVQSYEQYV. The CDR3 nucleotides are TGTGCCAGCAGTGTCCAGTCCTACGAGCAGTACGTC.

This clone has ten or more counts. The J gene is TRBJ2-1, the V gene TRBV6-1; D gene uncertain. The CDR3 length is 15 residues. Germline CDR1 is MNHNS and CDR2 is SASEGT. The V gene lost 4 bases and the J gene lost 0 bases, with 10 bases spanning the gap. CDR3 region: CASSVTGGSYNEQFF. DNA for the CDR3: TGTGCCAGCAGTGTTACGGGTGGCTCCTACAATGAGCAGTTCTTC.

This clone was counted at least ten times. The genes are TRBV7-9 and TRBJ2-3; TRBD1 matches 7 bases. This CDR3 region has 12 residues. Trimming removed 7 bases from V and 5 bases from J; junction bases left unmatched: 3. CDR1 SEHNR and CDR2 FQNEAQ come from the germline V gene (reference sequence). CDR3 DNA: TGTGCCAGCAACACAGGGGTAGATACGCAGTATTTT. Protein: CASNTGVDTQYF.

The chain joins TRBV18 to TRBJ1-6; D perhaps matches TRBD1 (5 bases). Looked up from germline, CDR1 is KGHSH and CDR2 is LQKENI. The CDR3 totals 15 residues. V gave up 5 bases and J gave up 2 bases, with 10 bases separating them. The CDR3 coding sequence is TGTGCCAGCTCAGCCGGGGGGGCCTATAATTCACCCCTCCACTTT. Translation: CASSAGGAYNSPLHF.

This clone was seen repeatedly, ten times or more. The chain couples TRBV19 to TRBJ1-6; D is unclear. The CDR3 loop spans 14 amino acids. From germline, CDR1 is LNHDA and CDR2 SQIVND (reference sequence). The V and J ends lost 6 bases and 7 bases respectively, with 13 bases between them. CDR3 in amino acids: CASSGGGQNSPLHF. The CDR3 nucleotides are TGTGCCAGTAGCGGAGGCGGCCAAAATTCACCCCTCCACTTT.

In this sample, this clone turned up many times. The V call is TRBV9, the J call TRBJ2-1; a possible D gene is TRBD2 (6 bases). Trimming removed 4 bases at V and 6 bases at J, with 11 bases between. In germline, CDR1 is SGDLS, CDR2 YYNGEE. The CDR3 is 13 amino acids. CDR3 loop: CASSPSGVNEQFF. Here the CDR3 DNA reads TGTGCCAGCAGCCCTTCGGGAGTCAATGAGCAGTTCTTC.

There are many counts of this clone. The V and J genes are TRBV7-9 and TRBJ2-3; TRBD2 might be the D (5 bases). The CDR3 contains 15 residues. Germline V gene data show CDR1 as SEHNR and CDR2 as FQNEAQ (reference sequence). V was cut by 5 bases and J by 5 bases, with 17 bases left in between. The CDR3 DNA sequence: TGTGCCAGCAGCCGAGACCTCGGGGTTGGAGATACGCAGTATTTT. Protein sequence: CASSRDLGVGDTQYF.

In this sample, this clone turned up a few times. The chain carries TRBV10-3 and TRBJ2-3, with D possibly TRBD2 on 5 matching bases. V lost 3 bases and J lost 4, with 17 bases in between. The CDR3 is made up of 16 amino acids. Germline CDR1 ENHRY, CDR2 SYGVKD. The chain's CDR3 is CAISDPLDSGADTQYF. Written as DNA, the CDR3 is TGTGCCATCAGTGACCCGCTGGACTCAGGCGCAGATACGCAGTATTTT.

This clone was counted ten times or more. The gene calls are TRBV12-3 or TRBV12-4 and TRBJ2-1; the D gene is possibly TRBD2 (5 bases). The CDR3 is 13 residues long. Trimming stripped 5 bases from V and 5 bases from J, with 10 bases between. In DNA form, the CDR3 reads TGTGCCAGCAGTCCCGGGATCGACAATGAGCAGTTCTTC. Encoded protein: CASSPGIDNEQFF.

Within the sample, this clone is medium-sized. The CDR3 DNA reads TGTGCCAGTGCAAAGGGAGGACAGAGACTCTACGAGCAGTACTTC. Translation: CASAKGGQRLYEQYF. The rearrangement links TRBV19 to TRBJ2-7; either TRBD1 or TRBD2 may fit D (6 bases each). CDR3 length: 15 residues. Germline loops: CDR1 LNHDA, CDR2 SQIVND (reference sequence). V lost 8 bases to trimming and J lost 3 bases, with 20 bases between them.

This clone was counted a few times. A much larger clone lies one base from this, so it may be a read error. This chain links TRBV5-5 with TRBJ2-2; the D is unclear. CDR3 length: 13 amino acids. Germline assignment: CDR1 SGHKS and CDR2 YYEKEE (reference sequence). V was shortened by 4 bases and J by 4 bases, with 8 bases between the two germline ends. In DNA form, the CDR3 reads TGTGCCAGCAGCGCGGCTATCACCGGGGAGCTGTTTTTT. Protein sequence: CASSAAITGELFF.

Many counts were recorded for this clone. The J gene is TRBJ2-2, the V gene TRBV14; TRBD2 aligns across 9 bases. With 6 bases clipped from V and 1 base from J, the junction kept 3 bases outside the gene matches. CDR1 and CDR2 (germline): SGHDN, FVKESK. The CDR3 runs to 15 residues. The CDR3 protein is CASSMTSGNTGELFF. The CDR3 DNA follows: TGTGCCAGCAGTATGACTAGCGGGAACACCGGGGAGCTGTTTTTT.

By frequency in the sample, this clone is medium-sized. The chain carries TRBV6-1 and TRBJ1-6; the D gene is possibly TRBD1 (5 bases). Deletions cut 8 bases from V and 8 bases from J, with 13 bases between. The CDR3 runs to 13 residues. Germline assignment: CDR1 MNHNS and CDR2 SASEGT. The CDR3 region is CASVDTHDSPLHF. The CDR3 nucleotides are TGTGCCAGCGTGGACACCCATGATTCACCCCTCCACTTT.

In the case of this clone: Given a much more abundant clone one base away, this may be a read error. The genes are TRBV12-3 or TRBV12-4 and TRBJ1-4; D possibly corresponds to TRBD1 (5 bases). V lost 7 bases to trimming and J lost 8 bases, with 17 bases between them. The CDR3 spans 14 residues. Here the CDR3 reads CASNFGGDEEKLFF. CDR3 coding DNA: TGTGCCAGCAATTTCGGAGGGGATGAGGAAAAACTGTTTTTT.

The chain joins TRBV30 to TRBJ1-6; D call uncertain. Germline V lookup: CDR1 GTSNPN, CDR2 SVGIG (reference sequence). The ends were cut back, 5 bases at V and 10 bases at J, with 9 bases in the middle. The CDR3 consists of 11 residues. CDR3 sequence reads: CAWALCSPLHF. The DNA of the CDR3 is TGTGCCTGGGCCCTATGCTCACCCCTCCACTTT.

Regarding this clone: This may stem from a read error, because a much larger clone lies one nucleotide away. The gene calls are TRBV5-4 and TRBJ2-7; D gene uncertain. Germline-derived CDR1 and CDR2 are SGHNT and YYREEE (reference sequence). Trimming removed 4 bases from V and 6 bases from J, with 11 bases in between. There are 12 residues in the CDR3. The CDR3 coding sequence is TGTGCCAGCAGCCTCGGCGGTGCCGAGCAGTACTTC. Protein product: CASSLGGAEQYF. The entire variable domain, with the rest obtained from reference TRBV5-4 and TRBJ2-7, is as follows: ETGVTQSPTHLIKTRGQQVTLRCSSQSGHNTVSWYQQALGQGPQFIFQYYREEENGRGNFPPRFSGLQFPNYSSELNVNALELDDSALYLCASSLGGAEQYFGPGTRLTVT.

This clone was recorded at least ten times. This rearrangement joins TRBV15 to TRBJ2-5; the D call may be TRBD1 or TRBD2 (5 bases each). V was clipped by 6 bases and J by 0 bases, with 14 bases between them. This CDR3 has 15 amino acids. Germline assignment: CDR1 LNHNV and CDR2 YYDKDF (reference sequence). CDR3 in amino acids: CATRTRDQYQETQYF. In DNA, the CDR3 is TGTGCCACCAGGACCAGGGACCAGTACCAAGAGACCCAGTACTTC.